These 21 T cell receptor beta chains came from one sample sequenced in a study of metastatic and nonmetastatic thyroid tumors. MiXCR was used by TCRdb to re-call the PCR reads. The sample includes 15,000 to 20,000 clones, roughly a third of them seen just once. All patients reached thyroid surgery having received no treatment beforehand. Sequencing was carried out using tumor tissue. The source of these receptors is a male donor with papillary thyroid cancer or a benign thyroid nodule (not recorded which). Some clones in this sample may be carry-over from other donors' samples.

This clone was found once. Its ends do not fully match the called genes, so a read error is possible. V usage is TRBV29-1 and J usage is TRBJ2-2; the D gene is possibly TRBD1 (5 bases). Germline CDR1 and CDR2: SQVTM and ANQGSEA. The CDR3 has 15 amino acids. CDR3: CSVHSAGMDAGELFF. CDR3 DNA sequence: TGCAGCGTTCACTCGGCAGGGATGGACGCCGGTGAGCTGTTTTTT.

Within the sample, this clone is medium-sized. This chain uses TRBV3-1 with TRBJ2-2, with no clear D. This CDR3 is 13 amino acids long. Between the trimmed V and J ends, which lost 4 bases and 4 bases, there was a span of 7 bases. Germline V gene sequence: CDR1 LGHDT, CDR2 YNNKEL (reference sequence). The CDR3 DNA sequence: TGTGCCAGCAGCCTTCGAGGCACCGGGGAGCTGTTTTTT. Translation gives CASSLRGTGELFF.

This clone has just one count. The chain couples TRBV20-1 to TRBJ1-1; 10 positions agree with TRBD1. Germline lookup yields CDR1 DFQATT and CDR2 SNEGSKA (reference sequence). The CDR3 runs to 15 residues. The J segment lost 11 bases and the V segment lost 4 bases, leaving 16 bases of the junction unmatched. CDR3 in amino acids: CSAKLTGTGEVEAFF. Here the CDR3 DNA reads TGCAGTGCTAAACTAACCGGGACAGGGGAGGTTGAGGCTTTCTTT.

CDR3 amino acids: CASSFGTSGYEQYF. The CDR3 coding sequence is TGTGCCAGCAGCTTCGGGACTAGCGGATACGAGCAGTACTTC. The J gene is TRBJ2-7, the V gene TRBV11-3; 11 bases line up with TRBD2. Germline V gives CDR1 SGHNT, CDR2 YENEEA. V lost 3 bases, J lost 4 bases, and 2 bases stayed unmatched. The CDR3 is 14 amino acids. The complete variable domain, with remaining parts taken from reference TRBV11-3 and TRBJ2-7, reads EAGVVQSPRYKIIEKKQPVAFWCNPISGHNTLYWYLQNLGQGPELLIRYENEEAVDDSQLPKDRFSAERLKGVDSTLKIQPAELGDSAVYLCASSFGTSGYEQYFGPGTRLTVT.

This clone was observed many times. CDR3 sequence: CASSSWEGGEQYF. Here the CDR3 DNA reads TGTGCCAGCAGCAGCTGGGAGGGTGGGGAGCAGTACTTC. This chain joins TRBV3-1 and TRBJ2-7, with 7 bases aligning to TRBD2. There are 13 residues in the CDR3. V trimming: 5 bases; J trimming: 7 bases; junction bases outside the gene matches: 8. Germline V gene lookup returns CDR1 LGHDT and CDR2 YNNKEL (reference sequence).

The CDR3 DNA reads as TGCGCCAGCAGCTGGGGGTTGGACAGGTCCACTGAAGCTTTCTTT. Its protein product is CASSWGLDRSTEAFF. This chain connects TRBV5-1 to TRBJ1-1; 7 nucleotides align to TRBD1. CDR1 and CDR2 (germline): SGHRS, YFSETQ. Trimming removed 3 bases from V and 4 bases from J; junction bases left unmatched: 9. The CDR3 runs 15 residues.

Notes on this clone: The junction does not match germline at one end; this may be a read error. As DNA, the CDR3 is TGCGCCAGCAGTGGAGGTTACAGCCGAACTACCACAGATACCCAGTATTTT. Translating gives CASSGGYSRTTTDTQYF. V and J are TRBV10-2 and TRBJ2-3; D ambiguous. CDR3 length equals 17 residues. CDR1 and CDR2 from the germline V gene are WSHSY and SAAADI.

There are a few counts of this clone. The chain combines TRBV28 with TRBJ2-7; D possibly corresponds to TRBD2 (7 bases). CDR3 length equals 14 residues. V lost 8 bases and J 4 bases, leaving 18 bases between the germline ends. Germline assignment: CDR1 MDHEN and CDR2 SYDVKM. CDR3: CASSEGGGVYEQYF. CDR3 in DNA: TGTGCCAGCTCAGAGGGGGGGGGTGTTTACGAGCAGTACTTC.

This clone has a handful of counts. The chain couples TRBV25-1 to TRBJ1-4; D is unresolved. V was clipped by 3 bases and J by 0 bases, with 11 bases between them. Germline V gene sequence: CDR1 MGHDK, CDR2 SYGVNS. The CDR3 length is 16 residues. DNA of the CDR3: TGTGCCAGCAGTGATGGGCACTCCTCAACTAATGAAAAACTGTTTTTT. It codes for CASSDGHSSTNEKLFF.

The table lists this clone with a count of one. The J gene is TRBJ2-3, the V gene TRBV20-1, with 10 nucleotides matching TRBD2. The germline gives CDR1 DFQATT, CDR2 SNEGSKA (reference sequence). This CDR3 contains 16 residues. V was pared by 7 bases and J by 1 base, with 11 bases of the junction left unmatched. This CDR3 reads CSGVQAGGWGTDTQYF. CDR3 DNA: TGCAGTGGAGTCCAAGCGGGAGGGTGGGGCACAGATACGCAGTATTTT.

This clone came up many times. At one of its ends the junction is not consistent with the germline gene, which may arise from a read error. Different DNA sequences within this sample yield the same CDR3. The CDR3 DNA is TGCGCCAGCAGCAAACAGGGGGCGTTCAACATTCAGTACTTC. Encoded protein: CASSKQGAFNIQYF. The rearrangement joins TRBV3-1 to TRBJ2-4; TRBD1 matches at 9 bases. CDR3 size: 14 residues. The germline V gene encodes CDR1 LGHDT and CDR2 YNNKEL (reference sequence).

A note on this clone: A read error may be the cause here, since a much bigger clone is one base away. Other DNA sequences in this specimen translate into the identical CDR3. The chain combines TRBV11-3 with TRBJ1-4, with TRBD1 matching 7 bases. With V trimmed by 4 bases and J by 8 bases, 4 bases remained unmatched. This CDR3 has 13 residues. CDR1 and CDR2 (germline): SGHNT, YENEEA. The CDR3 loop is CASSSGQREKLFF. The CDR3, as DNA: TGTGCCAGCAGCTCGGGACAGAGGGAAAAACTGTTTTTT.

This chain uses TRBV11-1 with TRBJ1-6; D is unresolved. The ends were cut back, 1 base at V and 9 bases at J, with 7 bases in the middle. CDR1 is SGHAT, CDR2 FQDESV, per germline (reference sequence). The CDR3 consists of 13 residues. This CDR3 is CASSLEARSPLHF. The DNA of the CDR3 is TGTGCCAGCAGCTTAGAGGCCCGTTCACCCCTCCACTTT.

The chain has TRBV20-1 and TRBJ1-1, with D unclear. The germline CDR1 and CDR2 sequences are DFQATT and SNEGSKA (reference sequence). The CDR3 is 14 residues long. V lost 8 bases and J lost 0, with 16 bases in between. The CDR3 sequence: CSSTRQSLNTEAFF. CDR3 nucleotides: TGCAGTTCTACTCGGCAGTCACTGAACACTGAAGCTTTCTTT.

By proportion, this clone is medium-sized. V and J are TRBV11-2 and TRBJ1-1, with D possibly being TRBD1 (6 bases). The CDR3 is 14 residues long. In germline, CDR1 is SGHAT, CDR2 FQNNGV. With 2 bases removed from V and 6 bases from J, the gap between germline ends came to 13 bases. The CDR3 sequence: CASSLILGAAEAFF. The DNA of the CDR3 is TGTGCCAGCAGCTTAATCCTGGGGGCAGCTGAAGCTTTCTTT. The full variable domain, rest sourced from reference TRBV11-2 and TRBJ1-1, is EAGVAQSPRYKIIEKRQSVAFWCNPISGHATLYWYQQILGQGPKLLIQFQNNGVVDDSQLPKDRFSAERLKGVDSTLKIQPAKLEDSAVYLCASSLILGAAEAFFGQGTRLTVV.

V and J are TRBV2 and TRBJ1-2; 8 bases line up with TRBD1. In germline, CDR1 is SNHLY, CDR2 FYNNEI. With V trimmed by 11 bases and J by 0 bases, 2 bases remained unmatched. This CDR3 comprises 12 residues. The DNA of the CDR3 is TGTGCCTTGGGACAGGCTAACTATGGCTACACCTTC. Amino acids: CALGQANYGYTF. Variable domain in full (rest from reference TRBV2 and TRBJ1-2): EPEVTQTPSHQVTQMGQEVILRCVPISNHLYFYWYRQILGQKVEFLVSFYNNEISEKSEIFDDQFSVERPDGSNFTLKIRSTKLEDSAMYFCALGQANYGYTFGSGTRLTVV.

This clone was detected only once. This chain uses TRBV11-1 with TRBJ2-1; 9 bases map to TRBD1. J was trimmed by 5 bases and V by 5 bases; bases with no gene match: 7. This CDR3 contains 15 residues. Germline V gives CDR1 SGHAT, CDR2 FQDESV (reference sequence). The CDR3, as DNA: TGTGCCAGCAGCATCCCGGGGACAGGGCACAATGAGCAGTTCTTC. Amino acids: CASSIPGTGHNEQFF. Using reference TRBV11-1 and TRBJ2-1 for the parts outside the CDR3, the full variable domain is EAEVAQSPRYKITEKSQAVAFWCDPISGHATLYWYRQILGQGPELLVQFQDESVVDDSQLPKDRFSAERLKGVDSTLKIQPAELGDSAMYLCASSIPGTGHNEQFFGPGTRLTVL.

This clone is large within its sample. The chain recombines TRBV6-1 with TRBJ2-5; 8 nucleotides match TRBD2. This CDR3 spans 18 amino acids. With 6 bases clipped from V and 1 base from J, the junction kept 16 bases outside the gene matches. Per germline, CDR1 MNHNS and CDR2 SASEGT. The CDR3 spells CASSPPWGLAGTQETQYF. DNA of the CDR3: TGTGCCAGCAGCCCCCCCTGGGGTTTAGCGGGGACCCAAGAGACCCAGTACTTC.

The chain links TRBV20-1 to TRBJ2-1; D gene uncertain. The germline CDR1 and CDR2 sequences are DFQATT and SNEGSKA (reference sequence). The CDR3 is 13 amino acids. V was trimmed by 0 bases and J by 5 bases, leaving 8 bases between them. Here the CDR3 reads CSARDRSDNEQFF. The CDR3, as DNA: TGCAGTGCTAGAGATCGGAGCGACAATGAGCAGTTCTTC.

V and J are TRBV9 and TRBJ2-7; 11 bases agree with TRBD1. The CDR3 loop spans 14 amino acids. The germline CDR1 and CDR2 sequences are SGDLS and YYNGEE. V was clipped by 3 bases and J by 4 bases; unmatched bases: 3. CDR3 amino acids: CASSGTGGRYEQYF. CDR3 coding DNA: TGTGCCAGCAGCGGGACAGGGGGCAGATACGAGCAGTACTTC.

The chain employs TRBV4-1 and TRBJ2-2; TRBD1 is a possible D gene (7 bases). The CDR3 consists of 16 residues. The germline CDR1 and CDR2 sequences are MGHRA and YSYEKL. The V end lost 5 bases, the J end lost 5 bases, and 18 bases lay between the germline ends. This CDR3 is CASSFPEAGGTGELFF. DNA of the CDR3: TGCGCCAGCAGCTTCCCTGAGGCAGGGGGGACCGGGGAGCTGTTTTTT.